The table lists the clone carrying this T cell receptor beta chain with a count of one. The data were taken from a study of blood T cell repertoires in COVID-19. Germline CDR1 reads SGHRS; CDR2 reads YFSETQ. The V gene lost 2 bases and the J gene lost 5 bases, with 19 bases spanning the gap. The CDR3 has 16 residues. Some clones are missing from TCRdb's copy, which holds only in-frame ones; the method was immunoSEQ multiplex PCR. The sample has under 130,000 clones, 80% to 85% seen once; the top ten hold 37%. The chain links TRBV5-1 to TRBJ1-1; D gene ambiguous. Sequenced: peripheral blood. The TCR comes from a man older than 75 with acute or convalescent COVID-19. CDR3 amino acids: CASSLSTLDLGTEAFF. The CDR3 DNA reads TGCGCCAGCAGCTTATCCACCCTAGACCTCGGGACTGAAGCTTTCTTT.